The present T cell receptor (beta chain) was sequenced within a study of cytomegalovirus exposure and HLA in healthy donors. Study results and limitations: A few chains tied to CMV proved CMV antigen-specific in vitro. Most TCR sequences were uncommon, yet certain public TCRs appeared in many donors. The tendency of first-cohort TCR clusters to co-occur in the 100 to 150 validation repertoires emerged from a later analysis.

The validation cohort, a group of 120 subjects, included the donors and was separate from the roughly 670-subject first cohort. The CDR3 runs 16 residues. Trimming cost V 4 bases and J 3 bases; bases outside gene matches: 9. The germline CDR1 and CDR2 sequences are SGHDT and YYEEEE. Regarding this clone: Its antigen is unknown.

Profiled with immunoSEQ multiplex PCR; TCRdb holds only in-frame clones, not every one. The table shows 150,000 to 200,000 clones, with 80% to 90% occurring only once. This TCR derives from a woman under 30 in good health and CMV-seronegative. The V gene is TRBV5-6, the J gene TRBJ2-7; 11 bases map to TRBD2. Input material: PBMCs. The CDR3 is CASSPTIAGGIYEQYF. CDR3 DNA: TGTGCCAGCAGCCCCACTATAGCGGGGGGGATCTACGAGCAGTACTTC.